The 13 T cell receptor beta chains below come from one sample, sequenced in a study of cytomegalovirus exposure and HLA in healthy donors. This PCR relied on a set of 60 Vbeta primers and 13 Jbeta primers. The repertoire was sequenced with immunoSEQ multiplex PCR; TCRdb's copy has only in-frame clones and lacks some. Of some 190,000 clones listed, 80% were seen once; the top ten hold 1.3% to 1.5%. The specimen sequenced was PBMCs. The receptors here all came from a girl aged 5-17 years in good health and CMV-seropositive.

The V and J genes are TRBV14 and TRBJ2-1, with no clear D. Germline-derived CDR1 and CDR2 are SGHDN and FVKESK. V was clipped by 1 base and J by 2 bases, with 6 bases between them. The CDR3 runs 14 residues. CDR3 bases: TGTGCCAGCAGCCAAGGTCTAGCCTACAATGAGCAGTTCTTC. It translates to CASSQGLAYNEQFF.

This clone was seen just once. The chain couples TRBV7-2 to TRBJ2-4; no clear D gene. From germline, CDR1 is SGHTA and CDR2 FQGNSA. Trimming took 1 base from V and 0 from J, leaving 7 bases between them. The CDR3 spans 15 residues. The CDR3 DNA sequence: TGTGCCAGCAGCTTAGTTGCCGGAGCCAAAAACATTCAGTACTTC. Amino acid sequence: CASSLVAGAKNIQYF. The entire variable domain, with the rest obtained from reference TRBV7-2 and TRBJ2-4, is as follows: GAGVSQSPSNKVTEKGKDVELRCDPISGHTALYWYRQSLGQGLEFLIYFQGNSAPDKSGLPSDRFSAERTGGSVSTLTIQRTQQEDSAVYLCASSLVAGAKNIQYFGAGTRLSVL.

The J gene is TRBJ2-5, the V gene TRBV6-6; 7 positions agree with TRBD1. The CDR3 consists of 16 residues. Germline assignment: CDR1 MNHNY and CDR2 SVGAGI (reference sequence). V lost 6 bases to trimming and J lost 4 bases; unmatched junction nucleotides: 14. As DNA, the CDR3 is TGTGCCAGCAGCTCCTCCGAGACAGGGTGGGCAGAGACCCAGTACTTC. Translating gives CASSSSETGWAETQYF.

A single count supports this clone. Sequence at one end of the junction differs from germline and may be a read error. The chain couples TRBV14 to TRBJ2-7; 12 bases fit TRBD2. Per germline, CDR1 SGHDN and CDR2 FVKESK. The length of the CDR3 is 17 residues. Here the CDR3 reads CAGSQLRLAGEPHEQYF. The CDR3 DNA reads as TGTGCCGGCAGCCAACTCAGACTAGCGGGAGAACCCCACGAGCAGTACTTC.

The V and J genes are TRBV5-1 and TRBJ1-1; D unclear. Germline values: CDR1 SGHRS, CDR2 YFSETQ. With 1 base removed from V and 3 bases from J, the gap between germline ends came to 13 bases. This CDR3 contains 15 residues. CDR3 amino acids: CASSLSVSLDTEAFF. CDR3 DNA sequence: TGCGCCAGCAGCTTGTCGGTATCCCTGGACACTGAAGCTTTCTTT.

The rearrangement uses TRBV5-1 and TRBJ2-7; 11 nucleotides match TRBD2. Germline-derived CDR1 and CDR2 are SGHRS and YFSETQ. V was clipped by 0 bases and J by 0 bases; unmatched bases: 8. The length of the CDR3 is 18 residues. The CDR3 nucleotides are TGCGCCAGCAGCTTGGTAGCGACTAGCGGGATTAGCTCCTACGAGCAGTACTTC. Residues: CASSLVATSGISSYEQYF.

V usage is TRBV10-3 and J usage is TRBJ2-7, with 7 positions matching TRBD1. J was trimmed by 4 bases and V by 4 bases; bases with no gene match: 10. The germline V gene encodes CDR1 ENHRY and CDR2 SYGVKD. The CDR3 contains 15 residues. The CDR3 nucleotides read TGTGCCATCAGTGTTGAGAATAGGGGGCCGTACGAGCAGTACTTC. It codes for CAISVENRGPYEQYF.

A single count supports this clone. CDR3 in DNA: TGTGCCAGCAGGCGGGGACGCCTCTCGACGGGCTATGGCTACACCTTC. As protein: CASRRGRLSTGYGYTF. The gene calls are TRBV2 and TRBJ1-2; weak D call: TRBD1 (5 bases). This CDR3 comprises 16 residues. V lost 6 bases and J lost 4, with 21 bases in between. Germline CDR1 reads SNHLY; CDR2 reads FYNNEI.

The chain uses TRBV30 and TRBJ2-1, with 11 bases lining up with TRBD1. The ends lost 0 bases at V and 8 bases at J; junction bases unmatched: 6. Germline V gene data show CDR1 as GTSNPN and CDR2 as SVGIG (reference sequence). This CDR3 has 15 amino acids. CDR3 in amino acids: CAWSVLRTGGDEQFF. The CDR3 nucleotides read TGTGCCTGGAGTGTACTCCGGACAGGGGGCGATGAGCAGTTCTTC.

This chain joins TRBV7-2 and TRBJ2-2; 7 nucleotides line up with TRBD1. CDR1 is SGHTA, CDR2 FQGNSA, per germline. This CDR3 region has 16 residues. Losses at the gene ends were 6 bases for V and 2 bases for J; bases not matched to a gene: 9. CDR3 DNA sequence: TGTGCCAGCAGGCTGGCCGGGACAGCAAACACCGGGGAGCTGTTTTTT. It codes for CASRLAGTANTGELFF.

This clone appeared once. The J gene is TRBJ1-5, the V gene TRBV6-5; D is possibly TRBD1 (5 bases). The ends were cut back, 6 bases at V and 11 bases at J, with 11 bases in the middle. CDR1 is MNHEY and CDR2 is SVGAGI in the germline V gene. This CDR3 has 11 residues. The CDR3 region has the DNA TGTGCCAGCAGCAATGGGGCGGCCCAGCATTTT. The encoded protein is CASSNGAAQHF.

The rearrangement uses TRBV7-2 and TRBJ2-3; maybe TRBD2 (6 bases). The CDR3 is 14 residues long. The V gene's germline CDR1 is SGHTA and CDR2 FQGNSA. Trimming shortened V by 5 bases and J by 6 bases, and 15 bases separated the two germline ends. CDR3 coding DNA: TGTGCCAGCAGCCCTAGGGCGGGGTTTGATACGCAGTATTTT. Translated, it gives CASSPRAGFDTQYF.

V usage is TRBV6-1 and J usage is TRBJ2-2; D is possibly TRBD2 (5 bases). In germline, CDR1 is MNHNS, CDR2 SASEGT. This CDR3 is 15 amino acids long. V lost 6 bases and J lost 1, with 12 bases in between. The CDR3, as DNA: TGTGCCAGCAGCGGGGTACAATGGAACACCGGGGAGCTGTTTTTT. This codes for CASSGVQWNTGELFF.